This T cell receptor beta chain was identified during a study of blood T cell repertoires in COVID-19. This CDR3 has 17 amino acids. V was pared by 0 bases and J by 3 bases, with 15 bases between. The germline V gene has CDR1 SGHDT and CDR2 YYEEEE. This clone has just one count. Repertoires were generated with immunoSEQ multiplex PCR, while TCRdb's copy carries only in-frame clones and drops some. The repertoire holds about 150,000 clones, with roughly 84% as singletons. This sequence joins TRBV5-6 and TRBJ1-4; D not certain. The sequenced material came from peripheral blood. This clonotype originated in a woman aged 55-75 years with COVID-19, enrolled during active disease. The CDR3 is CASSLGTVLLANEKLFF. The DNA for the CDR3 is TGTGCCAGCAGCTTGGGGACTGTTTTGTTGGCTAATGAAAAACTGTTTTTT.